The clone carrying this TCR beta chain was seen a handful of times. What it recognizes is unknown. A second PCR, run for roughly 7 to 11 cycles, used a sample-barcoded 5' primer plus a J-beta primer mix. MiXCR, run by TCRdb on the 5' RACE reads, gives a single entry per CDR3 protein. The table shows about 1,500,000 distinct CDR3 sequences, with roughly 40% occurring only once. The sample originates from a study of blood T cells in healthy people across ages. About the study: Every two T cells gave about one barcoded beta molecule via template switching.

Study-wide results and limits: Any conclusive comparison of naive versus antigen-experienced cells was prevented by using unsorted PBMCs. Versus aged donors, long-lived donors had higher diversity and more naive CD4+ cells.

The sample comprised blood. The sequence was obtained from a woman under 30 in good health.

The CDR3 spells CASSRNSGRGTDTQYF. The CDR3 nucleotides are TGTGCCAGCAGTCGTAATAGCGGGAGGGGGACAGATACGCAGTATTTT. The chain carries TRBV6-1 and TRBJ2-3, with TRBD2 matching over 11 bases. V shed 5 bases, J shed 3 bases, and the junction held 7 bases outside the gene matches. The CDR3 has 16 amino acids. The germline V gene encodes CDR1 MNHNS and CDR2 SASEGT.